What follows are 27 T cell receptor beta chains derived from one specimen sequenced in a study of T cell responses to AZD1222 COVID-19 vaccine. Sequencing was performed with immunoSEQ multiplex PCR; in TCRdb, only in-frame clones are kept and a portion is missing. The sample shows 180,000 or so clones, roughly nine tenths of them seen only once. Here the sequenced sample was peripheral blood, taken 28 days after the second AZD1222 dose. The receptors were gathered from an adult who received the AZD1222 COVID-19 vaccine.

The chain has TRBV2 and TRBJ2-7; D possibly corresponds to TRBD2 (5 bases). Trimming cost V 0 bases and J 12 bases, with 21 bases left between them. Looked up from germline, CDR1 is SNHLY and CDR2 is FYNNEI. CDR3 length: 15 residues. DNA for the CDR3: TGTGCCAGCAGTGAAGCGGTAGCGTCCCCCCTACGCGGGTACTTC. Protein sequence: CASSEAVASPLRGYF.

The V gene is TRBV7-3, the J gene TRBJ2-2; 15 nucleotides match TRBD2. The CDR3 loop spans 18 amino acids. CDR1 SGHTA and CDR2 FQGTGA come from the germline V gene. Trimming removed 5 bases from V and 7 bases from J; junction bases left unmatched: 11. This CDR3 is CASSPWTSGRGAIGELFF. DNA of the CDR3: TGTGCCAGCAGCCCCTGGACTAGCGGGAGGGGTGCAATCGGGGAGCTGTTTTTT.

The V gene is TRBV27, the J gene TRBJ1-2; 12 bases fit TRBD1. The V and J ends lost 3 bases and 4 bases, in that order; junction bases with no gene match: 3. This CDR3 is built from 15 residues. CDR1 MNHEY and CDR2 SMNVEV come from the germline V gene (reference sequence). The CDR3 coding sequence is TGTGCCAGCAGTTTGGGGACAGGGGGCGGCTATGGCTACACCTTC. Amino acid sequence: CASSLGTGGGYGYTF.

The chain recombines TRBV7-9 with TRBJ1-5, with a possible D match to TRBD1 (5 bases). Germline lookup yields CDR1 SEHNR and CDR2 FQNEAQ (reference sequence). Trimming took off 5 bases at V and 0 bases at J, with 14 bases between the two ends. CDR3 length: 16 residues. DNA for the CDR3: TGTGCCAGCAGCCAAGACAGTTCCTCTAGCAATCAGCCCCAGCATTTT. As protein: CASSQDSSSSNQPQHF.

This clone was counted between two and nine times. The V gene is TRBV30, the J gene TRBJ1-3; D remains ambiguous. Germline V gene data show CDR1 as GTSNPN and CDR2 as SVGIG (reference sequence). Trimming stripped 0 bases from V and 0 bases from J, with 12 bases between. The CDR3 loop spans 16 amino acids. CDR3 sequence reads: CAWSVPGLYSGNTIYF. The CDR3 bases are TGTGCCTGGAGTGTCCCCGGACTGTACTCTGGAAACACCATATATTTT.

The gene calls are TRBV19 and TRBJ1-2; the D is unclear. From germline, CDR1 is LNHDA and CDR2 SQIVND (reference sequence). V dropped 3 bases and J dropped 10 bases, with 12 bases sitting between them. CDR3 size: 12 residues. The CDR3 DNA sequence: TGTGCCAGTAGTATTACAACGGGAACCTACACCTTC. Its protein product is CASSITTGTYTF.

This chain uses TRBV15 with TRBJ1-3; D is uncertain. Germline lookup yields CDR1 LNHNV and CDR2 YYDKDF (reference sequence). Trimming removed 0 bases from V and 4 bases from J, with 10 bases in between. This CDR3 comprises 15 residues. This CDR3 is CATSRDRSEGNTIYF. CDR3 DNA sequence: TGTGCCACCAGCAGAGATCGGTCAGAGGGAAACACCATATATTTT.

The gene calls are TRBV29-1 and TRBJ1-1; the D is unclear. The CDR3 covers 12 residues. Germline assignment: CDR1 SQVTM and CDR2 ANQGSEA. The ends were cut back, 7 bases at V and 1 base at J, with 10 bases in the middle. CDR3 amino acids: CSGQQRNTEAFF. The CDR3 coding sequence is TGCAGCGGACAACAGAGGAACACTGAAGCTTTCTTT.

The chain carries TRBV28 and TRBJ1-4, with a tentative D call TRBD1 (6 bases). V lost 2 bases, J lost 3 bases, and 10 bases lay in between. CDR3 length: 15 residues. Germline assignment: CDR1 MDHEN and CDR2 SYDVKM. The CDR3 DNA reads as TGTGCCAGCAGTTTACCGGGACATTCTAATGAAAAACTGTTTTTT. Protein product: CASSLPGHSNEKLFF.

The chain employs TRBV27 and TRBJ1-1, with D unclear. This CDR3 spans 16 amino acids. Trimming removed 2 bases from V and 1 base from J, with 14 bases in between. Germline assignment: CDR1 MNHEY and CDR2 SMNVEV (reference sequence). The CDR3 sequence is CASSLQAIQANTEAFF. The DNA for the CDR3 is TGTGCCAGCAGTTTACAGGCAATCCAAGCGAACACTGAAGCTTTCTTT.

The table lists this clone with a count of one. The chain uses TRBV7-2 and TRBJ1-5; D unclear. V lost 3 bases and J lost 7, with 16 bases in between. This CDR3 has 15 residues. Per germline, CDR1 SGHTA and CDR2 FQGNSA. The DNA for the CDR3 is TGTGCCAGCAGCTTTGGCAAGGGTTTGTGGCAGCCCCAGCATTTT. Amino acid sequence: CASSFGKGLWQPQHF. Complete variable domain (other parts from reference TRBV7-2 and TRBJ1-5): GAGVSQSPSNKVTEKGKDVELRCDPISGHTALYWYRQSLGQGLEFLIYFQGNSAPDKSGLPSDRFSAERTGGSVSTLTIQRTQQEDSAVYLCASSFGKGLWQPQHFGDGTRLSIL.

This clone has more than one count but fewer than ten. The genes are TRBV12-3 or TRBV12-4 and TRBJ2-7; D is unclear. The CDR3 length is 12 residues. Trimming removed 3 bases at V and 4 bases at J, with 7 bases between. Written as DNA, the CDR3 is TGTGCCAGCAGTTTGCTGGGTTACGAGCAGTACTTC. This codes for CASSLLGYEQYF.

The V call is TRBV6-2 or TRBV6-3, the J call TRBJ1-5; D possibly corresponds to TRBD1 (5 bases). Germline V gene data show CDR1 as MNHEY and CDR2 as SVGEGT. The CDR3 sequence is 16 residues long. V dropped 6 bases and J dropped 2 bases, with 17 bases sitting between them. The CDR3 DNA follows: TGTGCCAGCAGCCCACCCATGGGGCAGGGCAATCAGCCCCAGCATTTT. It translates to CASSPPMGQGNQPQHF.

The chain is built from TRBV7-9 and TRBJ1-5; the match to TRBD1 covers 7 bases. This CDR3 spans 16 amino acids. V trimming: 5 bases; J trimming: 0 bases; junction bases outside the gene matches: 7. Germline values: CDR1 SEHNR, CDR2 FQNEAQ (reference sequence). CDR3 loop: CASSVGTAYSNQPQHF. The CDR3 DNA follows: TGTGCCAGCAGCGTTGGGACAGCATATAGCAATCAGCCCCAGCATTTT.

The chain carries TRBV28 and TRBJ2-1; D might be TRBD2 (5 bases). The V gene lost 6 bases and the J gene lost 8 bases, with 11 bases spanning the gap. The CDR3 spans 12 residues. Germline CDR1 MDHEN, CDR2 SYDVKM. CDR3: CASSGETDEQFF. The DNA for the CDR3 is TGTGCCAGCAGCGGGGAAACGGATGAGCAGTTCTTC. Full variable domain (missing parts from reference TRBV28 and TRBJ2-1): DVKVTQSSRYLVKRTGEKVFLECVQDMDHENMFWYRQDPGLGLRLIYFSYDVKMKEKGDIPEGYSVSREKKERFSLILESASTNQTSMYLCASSGETDEQFFGPGTRLTVL.

J is TRBJ2-1 and V is TRBV5-1; D gene ambiguous. This CDR3 spans 12 amino acids. Germline lookup yields CDR1 SGHRS and CDR2 YFSETQ. The V end lost 0 bases, the J end lost 7 bases, and 5 bases lay between the germline ends. Here the CDR3 reads CASSLGPNEQFF. The DNA for the CDR3 is TGCGCCAGCAGCTTGGGGCCTAATGAGCAGTTCTTC.

This chain uses TRBV5-6 with TRBJ1-2, with D perhaps matching TRBD1 (6 bases). Germline values: CDR1 SGHDT, CDR2 YYEEEE. The V end lost 0 bases, the J end lost 4 bases, and 19 bases lay between the germline ends. The length of the CDR3 is 17 residues. CDR3 bases: TGTGCCAGCAGCTTGGGGGCAGGGGTTGAAGTTACCTATGGCTACACCTTC. Translation: CASSLGAGVEVTYGYTF.

The gene calls are TRBV19 and TRBJ1-2, with TRBD1 as a possible D gene (5 bases). The CDR3 is 14 residues long. Germline lookup yields CDR1 LNHDA and CDR2 SQIVND (reference sequence). V dropped 3 bases and J dropped 5 bases, with 13 bases sitting between them. CDR3 region: CASSMSRALYGYTF. CDR3 in DNA: TGTGCCAGTAGTATGAGCAGGGCTCTGTATGGCTACACCTTC.

The chain couples TRBV3-1 (or the pseudogene TRBV3-2) to TRBJ2-3; D may be TRBD1 or TRBD2 (6 bases each). CDR3 size: 14 residues. Germline CDR1 is LGHDT and CDR2 is YNNKEL (reference sequence). The ends were cut back, 3 bases at V and 2 bases at J, with 9 bases in the middle. As DNA, the CDR3 is TGTGCCAGCAGCCATGGGGGGCTCACAGATACGCAGTATTTT. Translation: CASSHGGLTDTQYF.

This chain links TRBV19 with TRBJ2-3; the D is unclear. This CDR3 is 14 amino acids long. The germline V gene encodes CDR1 LNHDA and CDR2 SQIVND (reference sequence). The V and J ends lost 3 bases and 4 bases respectively, with 11 bases between them. The CDR3 DNA sequence: TGTGCCAGTAGTATCTCGTCTCGCGCAGATACGCAGTATTTT. It translates to CASSISSRADTQYF. The full variable domain, in which reference TRBV19 and TRBJ2-3 provide the parts outside the CDR3, is DGGITQSPKYLFRKEGQNVTLSCEQNLNHDAMYWYRQDPGQGLRLIYYSQIVNDFQKGDIAEGYSVSREKKESFPLTVTSAQKNPTAFYLCASSISSRADTQYFGPGTRLTVL.

The rearrangement uses TRBV30 and TRBJ2-5, with D tentatively TRBD2 (7 bases). The V end lost 3 bases, the J end lost 4 bases, and 18 bases lay between the germline ends. There are 15 residues in the CDR3. The germline V gene has CDR1 GTSNPN and CDR2 SVGIG (reference sequence). The chain's CDR3 is CAWRGGGIFGETQYF. The DNA for the CDR3 is TGTGCCTGGAGAGGGGGGGGGATTTTTGGAGAGACCCAGTACTTC.

This chain connects TRBV6-2 or TRBV6-3 to TRBJ2-3; maybe TRBD2 (6 bases). Trimming removed 5 bases at V and 2 bases at J, with 8 bases between. Germline loops: CDR1 MNHEY, CDR2 SVGEGT. This CDR3 is 13 amino acids long. CDR3 nucleotides: TGTGCCAGCAGTCCGGACTACACAGATACGCAGTATTTT. It encodes CASSPDYTDTQYF.

The gene calls are TRBV2 and TRBJ2-7; possibly TRBD1 or TRBD2 for D (6 bases each). This CDR3 contains 15 residues. The germline CDR1 and CDR2 sequences are SNHLY and FYNNEI. V was pared by 5 bases and J by 4 bases, with 18 bases between. The CDR3: CASSPTGRGEYEQYF. In nucleotides, the CDR3 is TGTGCCAGCAGTCCCACGGGAAGGGGGGAGTACGAGCAGTACTTC.

The chain has TRBV6-5 and TRBJ2-7; 11 bases align to TRBD1. From germline, CDR1 is MNHEY and CDR2 SVGAGI. CDR3 length: 14 residues. V was pared by 6 bases and J by 2 bases, with 3 bases of the junction left unmatched. The CDR3 protein is CASSRTGGAYEQYF. Here the CDR3 DNA reads TGTGCCAGCAGCCGGACAGGGGGCGCCTACGAGCAGTACTTC.

The V gene is TRBV13, the J gene TRBJ1-1, with D possibly being TRBD1 (5 bases). CDR1 and CDR2 (germline): PRHDT, FYEKMQ (reference sequence). CDR3 length: 12 residues. With 6 bases removed from V and 6 bases from J, the gap between germline ends came to 11 bases. CDR3: CASREGVSEAFF. The CDR3 nucleotides are TGTGCCAGCAGGGAAGGGGTGTCTGAAGCTTTCTTT.

This chain uses TRBV2 with TRBJ1-1, with a weak D call TRBD1 (5 bases). V was shortened by 9 bases and J by 1 base, with 6 bases between the two germline ends. The germline CDR1 and CDR2 sequences are SNHLY and FYNNEI. This CDR3 comprises 11 residues. CDR3 DNA: TGTGCCAGTCAGGGGAACACTGAAGCTTTCTTT. It specifies CASQGNTEAFF.

This clone has only one observation. The rearrangement joins TRBV28 to TRBJ1-2; TRBD1 might be the D (6 bases). The CDR3 has 18 residues. Germline V lookup: CDR1 MDHEN, CDR2 SYDVKM. V was clipped by 4 bases and J by 4 bases, with 25 bases between them. The CDR3 reads CASSSSSGGPQWGYGYTF. The CDR3 DNA is TGTGCCAGCAGTTCCTCCTCCGGGGGGCCCCAATGGGGCTATGGCTACACCTTC.